This passage covers 32 T cell receptor beta chains from one sample sequenced in a study of persistence of HIV-infected CD4 T cells. The antigens for these receptors are not known. Anti-CD3/anti-CD28 beads served as a nonspecific positive control stimulus. Sorting selected CD4+ T cells upregulating both CD40 ligand and CD69. The libraries were made with immunoSEQ version 4 in survey mode. TCRdb's copy holds only in-frame clones and misses some; the assay was immunoSEQ multiplex PCR. The sample holds some 45,000 clones, 88% seen once. The source was CD4+ T cells sorted from PBMCs after approximately 19-hour stimulation, collected from a patient who received antiretroviral therapy. All receptors derive from an adult woman with HIV who was CMV-seropositive.

This clone was seen a single time. The gene calls are TRBV28 and TRBJ1-1; weak D call: TRBD1 (6 bases). V lost 3 bases and J lost 5, with 13 bases in between. This CDR3 has 14 residues. Per germline, CDR1 MDHEN and CDR2 SYDVKM. CDR3 nucleotides: TGTGCCAGCAGTTTGGTTAACAGGGAGACTGAAGCTTTCTTT. Protein: CASSLVNRETEAFF.

This chain joins TRBV6-5 and TRBJ1-5; possible D gene TRBD1, 5 bases. This CDR3 has 14 residues. From germline, CDR1 is MNHEY and CDR2 SVGAGI. V lost 7 bases and J lost 4, with 14 bases in between. The CDR3 loop reads CASMRAGSNQPQHF. The CDR3 region has the DNA TGTGCCAGCATGAGGGCAGGGTCAAATCAGCCCCAGCATTTT.

CDR3 protein: CASSRVDRGRGTGELFF. CDR3 DNA sequence: TGTGCCAGCAGCCGAGTGGACAGGGGGCGCGGCACCGGGGAGCTGTTTTTT. The J gene is TRBJ2-2, the V gene TRBV4-2, with 11 bases that match TRBD1. Germline trimming cut 4 bases from V and 4 bases from J; bases unmatched to any gene: 8. This CDR3 region has 17 residues. From germline, CDR1 is LGHNA and CDR2 YNFKEQ.

This clone has only one observation. The CDR3 sequence is CASSLGAGGAPHEAFF. The CDR3 DNA is TGTGCCAGCAGCTTGGGGGCAGGGGGTGCCCCCCATGAAGCTTTCTTT. V and J are TRBV5-6 and TRBJ1-1, with 7 bases that match TRBD1. This CDR3 is 16 amino acids long. After removal of 0 bases from V and 7 bases from J, the junction contained 12 bases not matched to a gene. CDR1 is SGHDT, CDR2 YYEEEE, per germline.

The chain links TRBV27 to TRBJ1-4, with D possibly TRBD1 on 6 matching bases. V lost 5 bases, J lost 6 bases, and 10 bases lay in between. Looked up from germline, CDR1 is MNHEY and CDR2 is SMNVEV (reference sequence). CDR3 length: 13 residues. The CDR3 DNA reads TGTGCCAGCAGTCCCCGGACAGATGAAAAACTGTTTTTT. It yields the protein CASSPRTDEKLFF.

The chain links TRBV25-1 to TRBJ2-4, with D maybe TRBD1 (6 bases). CDR1 is MGHDK and CDR2 is SYGVNS in the germline V gene. The CDR3 runs 15 residues. The V end lost 0 bases, the J end lost 4 bases, and 10 bases lay between the germline ends. CDR3: CASSEYGGRKNIQYF. CDR3 sequence (DNA): TGTGCCAGCAGTGAATATGGGGGCAGGAAAAACATTCAGTACTTC.

The rearrangement links TRBV27 to TRBJ1-5, with 7 bases lining up with TRBD1. The trim removed 6 bases at V and 8 bases at J, leaving 10 bases unmatched. Per germline, CDR1 MNHEY and CDR2 SMNVEV (reference sequence). This CDR3 spans 14 amino acids. CDR3 coding DNA: TGTGCCAGCAGGCAGACAGGGATCGGTAAGCCCCAGCATTTT. Its translation: CASRQTGIGKPQHF.

The chain combines TRBV27 with TRBJ2-5; D unclear. CDR1 MNHEY and CDR2 SMNVEV come from the germline V gene (reference sequence). The CDR3 has 13 residues. V was clipped by 6 bases and J by 5 bases, with 13 bases between them. This CDR3 is CASRWRSGETQYF. CDR3 in DNA: TGTGCCAGCAGGTGGCGGTCCGGGGAGACCCAGTACTTC.

This chain uses TRBV5-1 with TRBJ2-7; possibly TRBD1 for D (6 bases). The CDR3 has 16 amino acids. Trimming stripped 0 bases from V and 0 bases from J, with 13 bases between. Germline V gene sequence: CDR1 SGHRS, CDR2 YFSETQ. As DNA, the CDR3 is TGCGCCAGCAGCTTGGGCACCGGACAGAGCTCCTACGAGCAGTACTTC. It translates to CASSLGTGQSSYEQYF.

The table lists this clone with a count of one. The gene calls are TRBV11-2 and TRBJ2-3; TRBD2 matches 10 bases. V shed 1 base, J shed 1 base, and the junction held 11 bases outside the gene matches. The CDR3 loop spans 19 amino acids. Germline V gene lookup returns CDR1 SGHAT and CDR2 FQNNGV. The CDR3 region is CASSLGELSSGGRTDTQYF. The CDR3 bases are TGTGCCAGCAGCTTAGGAGAGCTCTCTAGCGGGGGCCGCACAGATACGCAGTATTTT.

The chain combines TRBV12-3 or TRBV12-4 with TRBJ2-7; possible D gene TRBD2, 6 bases. The CDR3 runs to 13 residues. Trimming removed 0 bases from V and 7 bases from J, with 10 bases in between. The CDR3 coding sequence is TGTGCCAGCAGTTTAGCGCGGAGGGGTGAGCAGTACTTC. Translated, it gives CASSLARRGEQYF.

The chain employs TRBV11-2 and TRBJ2-3, with TRBD1 matching over 7 bases. CDR3 length: 15 residues. CDR1 SGHAT and CDR2 FQNNGV come from the germline V gene. The junction had 4 bases not matched to a gene; V was cut back by 1 base and J by 3 bases. For the CDR3, the DNA is TGTGCCAGCAGCTTAGTGAGGGGGCCAACAGATACGCAGTATTTT. It is translated as CASSLVRGPTDTQYF.

The chain employs TRBV5-4 and TRBJ2-1; 10 bases match TRBD2. This CDR3 is built from 17 residues. The V segment lost 3 bases and the J segment 2 bases; nucleotides outside the gene matches: 8. The germline V gene has CDR1 SGHNT and CDR2 YYREEE (reference sequence). The CDR3 loop is CASSSPIAGGAYNEQFF. Written as DNA, the CDR3 is TGTGCCAGCAGCTCGCCCATAGCGGGGGGCGCCTACAATGAGCAGTTCTTC.

The CDR3 sequence: CASSRTSLGDEKLFF. Here the CDR3 DNA reads TGTGCCAGCAGTCGAACATCCTTGGGGGATGAAAAACTGTTTTTT. The chain combines TRBV25-1 with TRBJ1-4, with D perhaps TRBD1 (5 bases). V was pared by 5 bases and J by 6 bases, with 16 bases between. CDR3 length equals 15 residues. Germline V gene data show CDR1 as MGHDK and CDR2 as SYGVNS.

The chain recombines TRBV18 with TRBJ1-2, with D perhaps TRBD1 (5 bases). Trimming took off 1 base at V and 2 bases at J, with 11 bases between the two ends. Per germline, CDR1 KGHSH and CDR2 LQKENI. This CDR3 comprises 15 residues. In DNA, the CDR3 is TGTGCCAGCTCACCACAGGGGCTCGGAAACTATGGCTACACCTTC. Translation: CASSPQGLGNYGYTF.

The chain joins TRBV5-1 to TRBJ1-6, with 11 nucleotides matching TRBD1. The germline V gene encodes CDR1 SGHRS and CDR2 YFSETQ. This CDR3 has 16 amino acids. J was trimmed by 10 bases and V by 4 bases; bases with no gene match: 10. CDR3 nucleotide sequence: TGCGCCAGCAGCACCCAAGGGGGACAGGGGGAATCACCCCTCCACTTT. It is translated as CASSTQGGQGESPLHF.

The chain employs TRBV7-8 and TRBJ2-7, with 7 bases that match TRBD2. Germline V gives CDR1 SGHVS, CDR2 FQNEAQ. V shed 5 bases and J 6 bases; nucleotides not matched to a gene: 10. The CDR3 has 14 residues. The CDR3 region is CASSPVGGRGEQYV. Here the CDR3 DNA reads TGTGCCAGCAGCCCCGTGGGGGGGAGAGGCGAGCAGTACGTC.

CDR3 sequence reads: CASSLRGNSPLHF. CDR3 DNA sequence: TGTGCCAGCAGTTTGCGGGGGAATTCACCCCTCCACTTT. The chain combines TRBV6-5 with TRBJ1-6, with D perhaps matching TRBD1 (5 bases). V was clipped by 4 bases and J by 7 bases, with 8 bases between them. This CDR3 spans 13 amino acids. The V gene's germline CDR1 is MNHEY and CDR2 SVGAGI.

The chain couples TRBV5-8 to TRBJ2-1, with TRBD1 matching 9 bases. The V gene end was trimmed by 6 bases and the J gene end by 6 bases; junction bases not matched to a gene: 10. The CDR3 consists of 15 residues. CDR1 and CDR2 from the germline V gene are SGHTS and YDEGEE. As DNA, the CDR3 is TGTGCCAGCATAAAACCGGGACAGGGATCCAATGAGCAGTTCTTC. Amino acids: CASIKPGQGSNEQFF.

The chain uses TRBV12-3 or TRBV12-4 and TRBJ1-2; D uncertain. With 3 bases removed from V and 8 bases from J, the gap between germline ends came to 7 bases. This CDR3 contains 11 residues. The CDR3 spells CASSFGRGYTF. The CDR3 DNA sequence: TGTGCCAGCAGTTTCGGTCGGGGCTACACCTTC.

The chain couples TRBV5-6 to TRBJ1-1, with D unclear. This CDR3 comprises 14 residues. In germline, CDR1 is SGHDT, CDR2 YYEEEE. Between the trimmed V and J ends, which lost 5 bases and 1 base, there was a span of 12 bases. The DNA of the CDR3 is TGTGCCAGCAGAGCGGGCCCTGGGAACACTGAAGCTTTCTTT. Its protein is CASRAGPGNTEAFF.

The rearrangement joins TRBV6-6 to TRBJ1-1; tentative D call: TRBD1 (5 bases). There are 13 residues in the CDR3. With 8 bases removed from V and 5 bases from J, the gap between germline ends came to 15 bases. Germline V CDR1 and CDR2: MNHNY, SVGAGI (reference sequence). CDR3 loop: CASYGAGWTEAFF. As DNA, the CDR3 is TGTGCCAGCTATGGGGCGGGGTGGACTGAAGCTTTCTTT.

There are a few counts of this clone. The V call is TRBV11-3, the J call TRBJ2-6; D is undetermined. Per the germline V gene, CDR1 is SGHNT and CDR2 is YENEEA. The CDR3 is 18 residues long. The germline V and J ends were trimmed by 6 bases and 0 bases, with 18 bases remaining between them. The CDR3 DNA reads TGTGCCAGCAGTCCCGGGCTTGTTTACTCCTCTGGGGCCAACGTCCTGACTTTC. It encodes CASSPGLVYSSGANVLTF. Supplemented by reference TRBV11-3 and TRBJ2-6, the full variable domain reads EAGVVQSPRYKIIEKKQPVAFWCNPISGHNTLYWYLQNLGQGPELLIRYENEEAVDDSQLPKDRFSAERLKGVDSTLKIQPAELGDSAVYLCASSPGLVYSSGANVLTFGAGSRLTVL.

The chain joins TRBV7-3 to TRBJ1-3; D unclear. Per the germline V gene, CDR1 is SGHTA and CDR2 is FQGTGA. CDR3 length equals 13 residues. V was shortened by 4 bases and J by 3 bases, with 7 bases between the two germline ends. CDR3 region: CASSSGLGNTIYF. In DNA, the CDR3 is TGTGCCAGCAGCTCCGGACTTGGAAACACCATATATTTT.

The chain carries TRBV28 and TRBJ1-2; 8 nucleotides align to TRBD1. The length of the CDR3 is 16 residues. V lost 8 bases to trimming and J lost 0 bases; unmatched junction nucleotides: 11. In germline, CDR1 is MDHEN, CDR2 SYDVKM. The CDR3: CASGSGTGVANYGYTF. In DNA form, the CDR3 reads TGTGCCAGCGGGTCCGGGACAGGAGTTGCTAACTATGGCTACACCTTC.

The chain employs TRBV12-3 or TRBV12-4 and TRBJ1-5; D gene ambiguous. The CDR3 is 13 residues long. Trimming took off 8 bases at V and 3 bases at J, with 11 bases between the two ends. The CDR3 sequence: CASRASLNQPQHF. Here the CDR3 DNA reads TGTGCCAGCCGGGCCAGCCTCAATCAGCCCCAGCATTTT.

The chain uses TRBV6-5 and TRBJ1-4; no reliable D call. This CDR3 is 15 amino acids long. The V end lost 3 bases, the J end lost 0 bases, and 8 bases lay between the germline ends. Looked up from germline, CDR1 is MNHEY and CDR2 is SVGAGI. In DNA, the CDR3 is TGTGCCAGCAGTTATACAGAAGCAACTAATGAAAAACTGTTTTTT. Protein product: CASSYTEATNEKLFF.

This clone was picked up a small number of times. The rearrangement uses TRBV7-3 and TRBJ1-5; tentative D call: TRBD1 (6 bases). This CDR3 region has 13 residues. The V gene lost 2 bases and the J gene lost 5 bases, with 7 bases spanning the gap. CDR1 is SGHTA and CDR2 is FQGTGA in the germline V gene. The CDR3 DNA follows: TGTGCCAGCAGCTTAGCAGGGGATCAGCCCCAGCATTTT. Translating gives CASSLAGDQPQHF. Full variable domain (missing parts from reference TRBV7-3 and TRBJ1-5): GAGVSQTPSNKVTEKGKYVELRCDPISGHTALYWYRQSLGQGPEFLIYFQGTGAADDSGLPNDRFFAVRPEGSVSTLKIQRTERGDSAVYLCASSLAGDQPQHFGDGTRLSIL.

The rearrangement uses TRBV12-3 or TRBV12-4 and TRBJ1-1, with 10 bases aligning to TRBD1. After removal of 6 bases from V and 5 bases from J, the junction contained 3 bases not matched to a gene. The CDR3 runs to 13 residues. As DNA, the CDR3 is TGTGCCAGCAGCCGGACAGGGGGGACTGAAGCTTTCTTT. Translation gives CASSRTGGTEAFF.

J is TRBJ1-1 and V is TRBV7-8; D uncertain. The V gene lost 1 base and the J gene lost 7 bases, with 7 bases spanning the gap. This CDR3 contains 12 residues. Germline V gives CDR1 SGHVS, CDR2 FQNEAQ. Here the CDR3 DNA reads TGTGCCAGCAGCTTAGGAACGGGTGAAGCTTTCTTT. The encoded protein is CASSLGTGEAFF.

The chain recombines TRBV2 with TRBJ2-7, with TRBD1 matching 7 bases. The CDR3 totals 16 residues. Germline CDR1 reads SNHLY; CDR2 reads FYNNEI. Losses at the gene ends were 7 bases for V and 2 bases for J; bases not matched to a gene: 14. CDR3 in DNA: TGTGCCAGCAACGTGGGAAGACAGGGAATTCCCTACGAGCAGTACGTC. It translates to CASNVGRQGIPYEQYV.

The rearrangement joins TRBV6-5 to TRBJ2-5, with TRBD2 identical over 8 bases. Germline V gives CDR1 MNHEY, CDR2 SVGAGI. The CDR3 loop spans 14 amino acids. V was pared by 2 bases and J by 1 base, with 0 bases of the junction left unmatched. The CDR3 DNA is TGTGCCAGCAGTTACGGGACTAGCCAAGAGACCCAGTACTTC. Residues: CASSYGTSQETQYF.